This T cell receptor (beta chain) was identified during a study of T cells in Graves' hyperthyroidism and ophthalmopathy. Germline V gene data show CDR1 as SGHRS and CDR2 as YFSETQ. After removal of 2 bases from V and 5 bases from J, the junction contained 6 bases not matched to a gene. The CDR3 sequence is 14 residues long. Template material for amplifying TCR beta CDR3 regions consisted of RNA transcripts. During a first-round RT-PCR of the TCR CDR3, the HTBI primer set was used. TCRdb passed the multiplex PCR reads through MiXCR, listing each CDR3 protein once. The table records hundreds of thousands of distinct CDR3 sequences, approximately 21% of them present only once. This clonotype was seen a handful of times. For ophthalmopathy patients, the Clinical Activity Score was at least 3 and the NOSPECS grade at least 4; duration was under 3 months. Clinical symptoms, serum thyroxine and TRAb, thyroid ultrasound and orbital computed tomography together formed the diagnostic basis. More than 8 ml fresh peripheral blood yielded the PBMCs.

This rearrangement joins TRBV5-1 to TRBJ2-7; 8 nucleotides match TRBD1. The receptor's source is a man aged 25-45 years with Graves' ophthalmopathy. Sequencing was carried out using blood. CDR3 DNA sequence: TGCGCCAGCAGCTTCATCAGGGGGCACGACGAGCAGTACTTC. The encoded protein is CASSFIRGHDEQYF. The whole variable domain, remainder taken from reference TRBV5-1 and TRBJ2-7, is KAGVTQTPRYLIKTRGQQVTLSCSPISGHRSVSWYQQTPGQGLQFLFEYFSETQRNKGNFPGRFSGRQFSNSRSEMNVSTLELGDSALYLCASSFIRGHDEQYFGPGTRLTVT.